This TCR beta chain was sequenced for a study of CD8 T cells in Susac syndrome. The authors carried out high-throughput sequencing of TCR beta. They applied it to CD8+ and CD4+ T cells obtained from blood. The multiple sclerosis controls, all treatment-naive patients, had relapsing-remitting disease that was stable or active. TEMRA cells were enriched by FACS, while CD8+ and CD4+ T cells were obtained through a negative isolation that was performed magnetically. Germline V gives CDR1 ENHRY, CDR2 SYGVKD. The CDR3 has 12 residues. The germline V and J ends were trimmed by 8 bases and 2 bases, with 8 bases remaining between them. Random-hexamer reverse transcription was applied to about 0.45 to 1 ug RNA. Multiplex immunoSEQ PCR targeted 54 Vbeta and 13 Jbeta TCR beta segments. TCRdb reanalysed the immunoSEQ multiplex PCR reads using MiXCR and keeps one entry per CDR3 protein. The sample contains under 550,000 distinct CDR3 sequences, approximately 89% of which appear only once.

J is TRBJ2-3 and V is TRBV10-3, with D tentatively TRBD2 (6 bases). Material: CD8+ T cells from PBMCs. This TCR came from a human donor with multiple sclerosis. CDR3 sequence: CAIGLPTDTQYF. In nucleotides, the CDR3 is TGTGCCATCGGACTACCCACAGATACGCAGTATTTT.